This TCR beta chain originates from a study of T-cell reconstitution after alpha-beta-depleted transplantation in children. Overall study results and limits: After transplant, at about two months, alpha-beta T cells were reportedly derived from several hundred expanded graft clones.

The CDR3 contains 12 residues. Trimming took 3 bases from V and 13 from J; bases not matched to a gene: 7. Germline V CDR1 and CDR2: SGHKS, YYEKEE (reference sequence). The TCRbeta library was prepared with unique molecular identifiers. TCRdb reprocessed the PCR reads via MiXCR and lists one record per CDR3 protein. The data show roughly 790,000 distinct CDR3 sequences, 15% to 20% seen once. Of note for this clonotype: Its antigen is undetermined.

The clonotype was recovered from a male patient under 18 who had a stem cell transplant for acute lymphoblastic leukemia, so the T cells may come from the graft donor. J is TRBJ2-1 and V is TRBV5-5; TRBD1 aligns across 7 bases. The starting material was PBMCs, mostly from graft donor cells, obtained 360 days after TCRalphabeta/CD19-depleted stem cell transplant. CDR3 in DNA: TGTGCCAGCAGCTGGACAGGCCTTGCACAGTTCTTC. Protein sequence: CASSWTGLAQFF.